The 15 T cell receptor beta chains reported below all come from one sample, sequenced in a study of cytomegalovirus exposure and HLA in healthy donors (dated by TCRdb to about 2017). Library preparation used the immunoSEQ multiplex PCR assay. TCRdb took over this immuneACCESS table, retaining in-frame rearrangements with V and J assigned. Such tables are incomplete; in checked studies, under half of the missing clones stem from an unresolved V gene, and the remainder is unexplained. The sample data list roughly 60,000 clones, and about 92% of these were observed just once. The ten largest clones capture 1% to 1.5% of the sample. Input material: PBMCs. All receptors come from a woman younger than 35 in good health and CMV-seronegative.

CDR3 sequence: CASSLHRDQPQHF. DNA of the CDR3: TGTGCCAGCAGCTTACACAGGGATCAGCCCCAGCATTTT. The gene calls are TRBV7-2 and TRBJ1-5; possible D gene TRBD1, 6 bases. There are 13 residues in the CDR3. From germline, CDR1 is SGHTA and CDR2 FQGNSA. Trimming pared 2 bases from V and 5 bases from J, leaving 7 bases between. Complete variable domain (other parts from reference TRBV7-2 and TRBJ1-5): GAGVSQSPSNKVTEKGKDVELRCDPISGHTALYWYRQSLGQGLEFLIYFQGNSAPDKSGLPSDRFSAERTGGSVSTLTIQRTQQEDSAVYLCASSLHRDQPQHFGDGTRLSIL.

The chain carries TRBV6-5 and TRBJ2-1, with TRBD1 matching over 9 bases. Germline trimming cut 6 bases from V and 8 bases from J; bases unmatched to any gene: 2. The V gene's germline CDR1 is MNHEY and CDR2 SVGAGI. The length of the CDR3 is 12 residues. The CDR3 DNA follows: TGTGCCAGCAGACAGGGGGCTGATGAGCAGTTCTTC. Its protein is CASRQGADEQFF.

In its sample, this clone was seen once. V usage is TRBV7-2 and J usage is TRBJ2-3, with D perhaps matching TRBD2 (5 bases). The CDR3 runs to 15 residues. The V and J ends lost 1 base and 2 bases respectively, with 10 bases between them. The germline V gene encodes CDR1 SGHTA and CDR2 FQGNSA. CDR3 region: CASSLVGGHTDTQYF. The CDR3 region has the DNA TGTGCCAGCAGCTTAGTAGGCGGGCACACAGATACGCAGTATTTT.

This rearrangement joins TRBV15 to TRBJ2-7; possibly TRBD1 for D (6 bases). Germline V gene data show CDR1 as LNHNV and CDR2 as YYDKDF (reference sequence). The CDR3 spans 13 residues. V lost 6 bases and J lost 6, with 15 bases in between. The CDR3 loop reads CATRGKLGGEQYF. The CDR3 bases are TGTGCCACCAGGGGAAAGTTAGGGGGCGAGCAGTACTTC.

The chain links TRBV10-1 to TRBJ2-3, with 7 bases aligning to TRBD2. This CDR3 contains 15 residues. Unmatched junction bases numbered 8, after V lost 2 bases and J lost 6 bases. The germline CDR1 and CDR2 sequences are WNHNN and SYGVQD (reference sequence). CDR3 residues: CASSEGGEGLDTQYF. DNA for the CDR3: TGCGCCAGCAGTGAGGGGGGGGAGGGCCTTGATACGCAGTATTTT.

The chain's CDR3 is CASSPRDEKLFF. CDR3 bases: TGTGCCAGCAGTCCAAGAGATGAAAAACTGTTTTTT. V and J are TRBV28 and TRBJ1-4; D call uncertain. V was cut by 5 bases and J by 6 bases, with 7 bases left in between. The germline CDR1 and CDR2 sequences are MDHEN and SYDVKM. The CDR3 is made up of 12 amino acids. The complete variable domain, with remaining parts taken from reference TRBV28 and TRBJ1-4, reads DVKVTQSSRYLVKRTGEKVFLECVQDMDHENMFWYRQDPGLGLRLIYFSYDVKMKEKGDIPEGYSVSREKKERFSLILESASTNQTSMYLCASSPRDEKLFFGSGTQLSVL.

The chain joins TRBV5-4 to TRBJ2-2; D perhaps matches TRBD2 (5 bases). This CDR3 contains 17 residues. Trimming cost V 0 bases and J 6 bases, with 18 bases left between them. The V gene's germline CDR1 is SGHNT and CDR2 YYREEE (reference sequence). The CDR3 DNA is TGTGCCAGCAGCTTGGCCAAACTAGTAGGTGGAGCCGGGGAGCTGTTTTTT. As protein: CASSLAKLVGGAGELFF.

The J gene is TRBJ1-5, the V gene TRBV11-2; no reliable D call. Trimming removed 5 bases from V and 4 bases from J, with 6 bases in between. The CDR3 consists of 12 residues. The germline V gene encodes CDR1 SGHAT and CDR2 FQNNGV. The CDR3 loop is CASSPPNQPQHF. In DNA, the CDR3 is TGTGCCAGCAGCCCTCCGAATCAGCCCCAGCATTTT.

The rearrangement uses TRBV25-1 and TRBJ1-2, with a weak D call TRBD1 (6 bases). The CDR3 sequence is 14 residues long. Per the germline V gene, CDR1 is MGHDK and CDR2 is SYGVNS. Trimming cost V 5 bases and J 4 bases, with 14 bases left between them. The CDR3 DNA reads TGTGCCAGCAGTTCTCCCGGGACAACCTATGGCTACACCTTC. Encoded protein: CASSSPGTTYGYTF.

This chain links TRBV19 with TRBJ1-2; D not certain. The CDR3 consists of 14 residues. Germline loops: CDR1 LNHDA, CDR2 SQIVND (reference sequence). V lost 3 bases and J lost 7, with 15 bases in between. CDR3 sequence (DNA): TGTGCCAGTAGTATGGGCGATGGAGGTTCTGGCTACACCTTC. Protein: CASSMGDGGSGYTF.

Only a few counts were recorded for this clone. The chain couples TRBV30 to TRBJ1-1; D might be TRBD1 (5 bases). CDR1 is GTSNPN and CDR2 is SVGIG in the germline V gene (reference sequence). CDR3 length: 13 residues. V gave up 2 bases and J gave up 1 base, with 8 bases separating them. The CDR3, as DNA: TGTGCCTGGAGTCGGGGGGGGAACACTGAAGCTTTCTTT. Its protein is CAWSRGGNTEAFF.

The chain uses TRBV6-5 and TRBJ1-1; the D gene is possibly TRBD1 (5 bases). CDR3 length: 11 residues. V was pared by 8 bases and J by 8 bases, with 12 bases between. The germline V gene has CDR1 MNHEY and CDR2 SVGAGI. The CDR3, as DNA: TGTGCCAGCGGATCCGGGGGGGAAGCTTTCTTT. The encoded protein is CASGSGGEAFF.

A single count supports this clone. The V and J genes are TRBV18 and TRBJ2-2, with a possible D match to TRBD2 (5 bases). The CDR3 is 14 amino acids. Germline loops: CDR1 KGHSH, CDR2 LQKENI. V dropped 2 bases and J dropped 6 bases, with 10 bases sitting between them. The CDR3 sequence is CASSPNSDSGELFF. The CDR3, as DNA: TGTGCCAGCTCACCAAATAGCGATTCCGGGGAGCTGTTTTTT.

This clone was seen only once. The chain employs TRBV19 and TRBJ2-7; TRBD1 is a possible D gene (6 bases). CDR3 length: 14 amino acids. Germline CDR1 reads LNHDA; CDR2 reads SQIVND (reference sequence). Between the trimmed V and J ends, which lost 0 bases and 0 bases, there was a span of 6 bases. CDR3 residues: CASSIETGSYEQYF. The CDR3 DNA is TGTGCCAGTAGTATAGAGACAGGCTCCTACGAGCAGTACTTC.

The V gene is TRBV5-5, the J gene TRBJ2-7; no definite D call. The CDR3 loop spans 13 amino acids. The V gene lost 2 bases and the J gene lost 3 bases, with 9 bases spanning the gap. Looked up from germline, CDR1 is SGHKS and CDR2 is YYEKEE (reference sequence). The CDR3: CASSFIQFYEQYF. The CDR3 bases are TGTGCCAGCAGCTTCATCCAGTTCTACGAGCAGTACTTC.